This T cell receptor beta chain was recorded in a study of CD8+CD57+ T cells in acquired aplastic anemia. Study-level background: The DNA of sorted CD4+ and CD8+ cells averaged 3.2 ug.

Genomic DNA was employed as the template in profiling TCR beta VDJ and CDR3. Each CDR3 protein gets one entry after TCRdb re-called the reads with MiXCR. Here the sample spans under 200,000 distinct CDR3 sequences, 65% to 75% being singletons. Looked up from germline, CDR1 is DFQATT and CDR2 is SNEGSKA (reference sequence). Trimming shortened V by 6 bases and J by 0 bases, and 8 bases separated the two germline ends. The CDR3 has 12 amino acids. This clonotype appeared a single time. As yet, its antigen is unknown. General study results and limits: Patients and controls turned out to have some 30 CD8+ CDR3 sequences in common. A significant difference in CD8+ Simpson's diversity between patients and controls was not found.

Patients who underwent sequencing had shown CD8+CD57+ cell expansion by flow cytometry. Blood was sampled before the patients had received any therapy. The TCR comes from a human donor with aplastic anemia. The sample consisted of sorted CD4+, CD8+, or CD8+CD57+ T cells (not recorded which) from PBMCs. The chain uses TRBV20-1 and TRBJ1-1; D unclear. CDR3 sequence reads: CSAPRLNTEAFF. The CDR3 coding sequence is TGCAGTGCCCCTCGATTGAACACTGAAGCTTTCTTT.